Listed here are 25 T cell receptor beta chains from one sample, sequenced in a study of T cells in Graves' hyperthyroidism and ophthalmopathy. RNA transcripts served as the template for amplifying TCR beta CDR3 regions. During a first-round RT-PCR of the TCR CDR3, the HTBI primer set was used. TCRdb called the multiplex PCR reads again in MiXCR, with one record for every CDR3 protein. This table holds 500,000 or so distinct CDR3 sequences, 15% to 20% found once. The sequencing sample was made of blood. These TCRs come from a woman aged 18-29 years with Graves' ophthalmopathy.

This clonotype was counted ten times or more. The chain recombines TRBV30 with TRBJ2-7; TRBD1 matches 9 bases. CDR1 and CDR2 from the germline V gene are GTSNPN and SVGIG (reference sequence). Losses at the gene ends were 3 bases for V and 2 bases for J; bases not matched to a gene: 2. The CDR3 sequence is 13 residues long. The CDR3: CAWSRTGAYEQYF. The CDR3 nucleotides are TGTGCCTGGAGCAGGACAGGGGCCTACGAGCAGTACTTC.

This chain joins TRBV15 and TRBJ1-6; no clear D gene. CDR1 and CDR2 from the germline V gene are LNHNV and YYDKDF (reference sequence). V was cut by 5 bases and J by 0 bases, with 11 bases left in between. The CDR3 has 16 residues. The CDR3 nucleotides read TGTGCCACCAGCCCACAGAAAGGCTCCTATAATTCACCCCTCCACTTT. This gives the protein CATSPQKGSYNSPLHF. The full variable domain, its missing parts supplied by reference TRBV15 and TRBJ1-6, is DAMVIQNPRYQVTQFGKPVTLSCSQTLNHNVMYWYQQKSSQAPKLLFHYYDKDFNNEADTPDNFQSRRPNTSFCFLDIRSPGLGDTAMYLCATSPQKGSYNSPLHFGNGTRLTVT.

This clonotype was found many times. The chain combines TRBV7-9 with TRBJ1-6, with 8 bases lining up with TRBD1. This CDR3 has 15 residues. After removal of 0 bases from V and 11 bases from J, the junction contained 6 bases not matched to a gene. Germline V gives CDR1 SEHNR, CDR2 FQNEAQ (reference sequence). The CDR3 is CASSLATGVGAPLHF. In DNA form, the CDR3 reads TGTGCCAGCAGCTTAGCGACAGGGGTCGGGGCACCCCTCCACTTT.

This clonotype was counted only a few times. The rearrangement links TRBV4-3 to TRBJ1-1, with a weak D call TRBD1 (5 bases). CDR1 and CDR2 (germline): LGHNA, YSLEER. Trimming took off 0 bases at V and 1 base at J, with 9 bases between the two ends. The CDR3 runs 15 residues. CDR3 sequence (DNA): TGCGCCAGCAGCCAAGACAGGGCGCCGAACACTGAAGCTTTCTTT. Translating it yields CASSQDRAPNTEAFF.

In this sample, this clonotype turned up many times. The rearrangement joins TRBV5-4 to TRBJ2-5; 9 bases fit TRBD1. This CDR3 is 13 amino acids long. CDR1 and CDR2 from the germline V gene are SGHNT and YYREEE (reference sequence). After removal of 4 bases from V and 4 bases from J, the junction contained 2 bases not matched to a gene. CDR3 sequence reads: CASSQGQGETQYF. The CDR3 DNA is TGTGCCAGCAGCCAGGGACAGGGAGAGACCCAGTACTTC.

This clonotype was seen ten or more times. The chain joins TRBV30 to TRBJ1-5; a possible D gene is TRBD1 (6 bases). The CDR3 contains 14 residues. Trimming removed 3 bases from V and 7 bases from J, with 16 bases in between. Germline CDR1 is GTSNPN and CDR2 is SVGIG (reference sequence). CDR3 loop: CAWRGRGESQPQHF. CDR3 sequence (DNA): TGTGCCTGGAGGGGGAGGGGGGAAAGCCAGCCCCAGCATTTT.

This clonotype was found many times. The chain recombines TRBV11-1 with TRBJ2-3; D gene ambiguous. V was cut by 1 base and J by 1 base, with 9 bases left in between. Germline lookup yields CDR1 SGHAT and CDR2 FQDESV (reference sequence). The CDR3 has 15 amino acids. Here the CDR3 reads CASSLEGTRTDTQYF. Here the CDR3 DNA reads TGTGCCAGCAGCTTAGAGGGCACCCGCACAGATACGCAGTATTTT. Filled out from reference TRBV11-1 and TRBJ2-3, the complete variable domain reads EAEVAQSPRYKITEKSQAVAFWCDPISGHATLYWYRQILGQGPELLVQFQDESVVDDSQLPKDRFSAERLKGVDSTLKIQPAELGDSAMYLCASSLEGTRTDTQYFGPGTRLTVL.

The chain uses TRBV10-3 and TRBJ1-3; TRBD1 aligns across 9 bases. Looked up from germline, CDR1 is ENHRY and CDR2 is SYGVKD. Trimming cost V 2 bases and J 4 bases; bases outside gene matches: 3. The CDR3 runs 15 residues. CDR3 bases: TGTGCCATCAGTGAGGGACAGGGGCAAGGAAACACCATATATTTT. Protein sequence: CAISEGQGQGNTIYF.

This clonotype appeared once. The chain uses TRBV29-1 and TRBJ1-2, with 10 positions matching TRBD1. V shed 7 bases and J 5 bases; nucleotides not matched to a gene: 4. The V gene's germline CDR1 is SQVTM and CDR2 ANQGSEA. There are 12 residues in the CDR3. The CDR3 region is CSGRTGGYGYTF. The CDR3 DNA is TGCAGCGGGCGGACAGGGGGGTATGGCTACACCTTC.

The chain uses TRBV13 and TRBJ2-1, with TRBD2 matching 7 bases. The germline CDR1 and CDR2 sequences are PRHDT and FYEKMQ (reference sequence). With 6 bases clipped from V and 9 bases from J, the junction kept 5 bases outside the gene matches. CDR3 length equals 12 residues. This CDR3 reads CASSSAGSEQFF. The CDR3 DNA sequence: TGTGCCAGCAGTTCAGCGGGGTCTGAGCAGTTCTTC.

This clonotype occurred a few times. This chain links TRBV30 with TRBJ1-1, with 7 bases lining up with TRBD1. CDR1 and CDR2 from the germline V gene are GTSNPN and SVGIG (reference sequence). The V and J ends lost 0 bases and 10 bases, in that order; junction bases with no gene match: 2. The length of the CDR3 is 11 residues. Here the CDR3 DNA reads TGTGCCTGGAGTGTACAGGGGCGAGCTTTCTTT. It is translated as CAWSVQGRAFF. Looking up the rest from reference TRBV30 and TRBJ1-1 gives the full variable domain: SQTIHQWPATLVQPVGSPLSLECTVEGTSNPNLYWYRQAAGRGLQLLFYSVGIGQISSEVPQNLSASRPQDRQFILSSKKLLLSDSGFYLCAWSVQGRAFFGQGTRLTVV.

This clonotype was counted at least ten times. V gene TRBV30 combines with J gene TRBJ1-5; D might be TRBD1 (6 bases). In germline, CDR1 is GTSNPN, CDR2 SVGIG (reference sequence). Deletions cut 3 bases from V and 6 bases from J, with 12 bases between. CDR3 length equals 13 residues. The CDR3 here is CAWSLGGLQPQHF. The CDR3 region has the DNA TGTGCCTGGAGCCTGGGGGGGCTTCAGCCCCAGCATTTT.

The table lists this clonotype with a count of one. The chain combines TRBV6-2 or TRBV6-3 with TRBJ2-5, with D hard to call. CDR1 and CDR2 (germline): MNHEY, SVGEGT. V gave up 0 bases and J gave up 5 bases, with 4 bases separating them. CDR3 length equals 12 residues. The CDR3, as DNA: TGTGCCAGCAGTTACTCGATTGAGACCCAGTACTTC. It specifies CASSYSIETQYF.

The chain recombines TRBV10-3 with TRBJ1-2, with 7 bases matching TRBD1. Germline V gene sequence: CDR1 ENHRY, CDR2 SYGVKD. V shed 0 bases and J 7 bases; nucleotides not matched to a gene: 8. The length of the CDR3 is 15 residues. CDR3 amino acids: CAISESARGEGGYTF. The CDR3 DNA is TGTGCCATCAGTGAGTCCGCCAGGGGGGAAGGTGGCTACACCTTC.

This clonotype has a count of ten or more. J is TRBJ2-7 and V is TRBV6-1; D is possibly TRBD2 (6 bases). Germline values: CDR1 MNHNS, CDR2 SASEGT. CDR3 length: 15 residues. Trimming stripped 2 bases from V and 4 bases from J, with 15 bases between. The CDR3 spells CASSEFGGVVYEQYF. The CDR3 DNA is TGTGCCAGCAGTGAATTCGGGGGTGTGGTTTACGAGCAGTACTTC.

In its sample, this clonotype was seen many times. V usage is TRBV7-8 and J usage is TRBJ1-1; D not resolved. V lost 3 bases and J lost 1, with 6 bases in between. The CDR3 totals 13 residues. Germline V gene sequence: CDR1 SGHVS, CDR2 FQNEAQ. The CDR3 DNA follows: TGTGCCAGCAGCTTTGACCAGAACACTGAAGCTTTCTTT. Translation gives CASSFDQNTEAFF.

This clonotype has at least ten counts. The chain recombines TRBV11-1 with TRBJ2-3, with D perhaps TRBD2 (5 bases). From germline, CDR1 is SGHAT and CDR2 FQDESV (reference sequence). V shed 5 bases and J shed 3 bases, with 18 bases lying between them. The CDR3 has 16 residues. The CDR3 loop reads CASSPPPGDLTDTQYF. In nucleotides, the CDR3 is TGTGCCAGCAGCCCCCCGCCCGGGGATCTAACAGATACGCAGTATTTT.

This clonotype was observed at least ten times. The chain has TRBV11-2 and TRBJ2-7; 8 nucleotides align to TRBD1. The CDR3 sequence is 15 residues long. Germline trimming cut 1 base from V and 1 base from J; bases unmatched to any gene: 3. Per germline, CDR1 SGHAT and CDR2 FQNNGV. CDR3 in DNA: TGTGCCAGCAGCTTAGGACAGGGGAAGTCCTACGAGCAGTACTTC. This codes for CASSLGQGKSYEQYF.

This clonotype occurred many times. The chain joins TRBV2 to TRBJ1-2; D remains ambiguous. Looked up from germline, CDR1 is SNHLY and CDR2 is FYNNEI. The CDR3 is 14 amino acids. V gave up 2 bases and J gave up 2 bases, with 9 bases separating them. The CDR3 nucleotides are TGTGCCAGCAGTGAAACTGGGATGAACTATGGCTACACCTTC. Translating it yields CASSETGMNYGYTF.

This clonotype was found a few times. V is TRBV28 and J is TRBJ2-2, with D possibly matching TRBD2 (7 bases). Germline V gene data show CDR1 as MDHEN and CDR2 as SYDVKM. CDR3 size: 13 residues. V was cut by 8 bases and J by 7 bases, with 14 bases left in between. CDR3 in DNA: TGTGCCAGCCACAGGGAGGGGTACGGGGAGCTGTTTTTT. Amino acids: CASHREGYGELFF. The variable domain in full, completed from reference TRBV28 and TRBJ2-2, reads DVKVTQSSRYLVKRTGEKVFLECVQDMDHENMFWYRQDPGLGLRLIYFSYDVKMKEKGDIPEGYSVSREKKERFSLILESASTNQTSMYLCASHREGYGELFFGEGSRLTVL.

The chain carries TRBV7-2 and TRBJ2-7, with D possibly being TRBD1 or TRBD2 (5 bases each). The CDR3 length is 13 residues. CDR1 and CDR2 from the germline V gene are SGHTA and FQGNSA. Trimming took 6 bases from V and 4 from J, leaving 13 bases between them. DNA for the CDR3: TGTGCCAGCAGGACCGGGACCCAATACGAGCAGTACTTC. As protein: CASRTGTQYEQYF.

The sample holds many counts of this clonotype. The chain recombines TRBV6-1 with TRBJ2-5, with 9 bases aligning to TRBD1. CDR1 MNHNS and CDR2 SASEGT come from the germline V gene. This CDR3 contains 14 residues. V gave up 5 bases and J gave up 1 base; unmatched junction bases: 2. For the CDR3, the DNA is TGTGCCAGCAGTCGGGGACAGGGCCAAGAGACCCAGTACTTC. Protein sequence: CASSRGQGQETQYF.

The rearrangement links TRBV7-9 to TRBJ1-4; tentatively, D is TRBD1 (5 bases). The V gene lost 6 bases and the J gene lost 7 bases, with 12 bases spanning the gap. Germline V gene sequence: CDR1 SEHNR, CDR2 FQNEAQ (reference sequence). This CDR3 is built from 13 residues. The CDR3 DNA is TGTGCCAGCAGTCCGCGCGGGGCTGAAAAACTGTTTTTT. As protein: CASSPRGAEKLFF.

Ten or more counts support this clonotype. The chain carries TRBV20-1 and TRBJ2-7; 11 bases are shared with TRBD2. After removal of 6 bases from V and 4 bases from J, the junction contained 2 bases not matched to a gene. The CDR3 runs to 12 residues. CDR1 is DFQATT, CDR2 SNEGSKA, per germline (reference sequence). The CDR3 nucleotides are TGCAGTGCGGGACTAGCGGAATACGAGCAGTACTTC. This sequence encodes CSAGLAEYEQYF.

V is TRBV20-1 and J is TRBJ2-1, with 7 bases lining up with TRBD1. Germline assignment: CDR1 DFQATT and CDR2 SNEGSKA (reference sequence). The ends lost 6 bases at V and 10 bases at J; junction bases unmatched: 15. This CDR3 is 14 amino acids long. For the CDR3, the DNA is TGCAGTGCCCAGAGGGTGACAGGGCCAGGGGAGCAGTTCTTC. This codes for CSAQRVTGPGEQFF.